Below, one TCR beta chain is given with its context. This CDR3 is 15 amino acids long. Germline CDR1 and CDR2: WSHSY and SAAADI. J lost 7 bases, V lost 2 bases, and 6 bases had no gene match. The sample belongs to a study of blood T cell repertoires in COVID-19. Across the whole study: Recovered Cohort 3 donors showed two negative PCRs, clearance, or symptom resolution. Some COVID-19 samples were acute and others convalescent; all came from the United States, Italy and Spain.

Method: immunoSEQ multiplex PCR; TCRdb's copy keeps in-frame clones and lacks some. The data show approximately 360,000 clones, 80% to 90% seen once. In terms of age and location, participants ranged from about 18 to 95 years and lived in about two dozen US areas. Allocation to cohorts depended on clinical history reported by the participants. Input material: PBMCs or T cells enriched from blood (not recorded which). The V and J genes are TRBV10-2 and TRBJ1-4, with TRBD1 identical over 8 bases. This sequence was found in a man between 40 and 49 years old in a cohort exposed to, infected with or recovered from COVID-19 (not recorded which). In nucleotides, the CDR3 is TGCGCCAGCAGTGAGCGGACAGGGAAGTTTGAAAAACTGTTTTTT. Its translation is CASSERTGKFEKLFF.